This T cell receptor beta chain was retrieved from a study of blood T cell repertoires in COVID-19. On the study more broadly: T cells, B-cell-depleted T cells, or PBMCs provided the cDNA or gDNA that served as material.

Each participant's cohort was designated according to participant-reported clinical history. In the original workflow: Reference gene primer amplification gave estimated nucleated cell counts. Assay: immunoSEQ multiplex PCR; the TCRdb copy retains only in-frame clones and omits some. The V and J calls and clone size are taken from that table; D and trimming were inferred from the DNA. The table has about 200,000 clones, around 82% seen once. The V end lost 7 bases, the J end lost 1 base, and 20 bases lay between the germline ends. This CDR3 is built from 16 residues. The germline V gene encodes CDR1 MNHEY and CDR2 SMNVEV (reference sequence).

This receptor was obtained from a woman aged 35 to 49 with acute COVID-19. Sequencing input: PBMCs or T cells enriched from blood (not recorded which). The V call is TRBV27, the J call TRBJ2-7; D is perhaps TRBD2 (7 bases). As DNA, the CDR3 is TGTGCCAGCACCCGCGGTGTAGGGGGGGCTTCCTACGAGCAGTACTTC. This sequence encodes CASTRGVGGASYEQYF.